These 26 T cell receptor beta chains were all obtained from the same sample, sequenced in a study of blood T cell repertoires in COVID-19. The method was immunoSEQ multiplex PCR; TCRdb's version includes in-frame clones alone and lacks a portion of them. The data contain 45,000 to 50,000 clones, approximately 87% of them singletons. The sequencing sample was made of peripheral blood. Source of these receptors: a human donor in a cohort sampled during active COVID-19.

The chain links TRBV9 to TRBJ1-2; 8 nucleotides line up with TRBD1. This CDR3 comprises 14 residues. The germline V gene has CDR1 SGDLS and CDR2 YYNGEE. V was clipped by 0 bases and J by 8 bases; unmatched bases: 6. Written as DNA, the CDR3 is TGTGCCAGCAGCGTAGAGCCAGGGGGCAGGGGCTACACCTTC. Translating gives CASSVEPGGRGYTF.

The rearrangement links TRBV27 to TRBJ2-2; a weak D match, TRBD1 (6 bases). Germline CDR1 and CDR2: MNHEY and SMNVEV (reference sequence). This CDR3 is 12 amino acids long. With 6 bases removed from V and 7 bases from J, the gap between germline ends came to 9 bases. Written as DNA, the CDR3 is TGTGCCAGCAGAACAGGGTACGGGGAGCTGTTTTTT. This gives the protein CASRTGYGELFF.

This chain links TRBV10-2 with TRBJ2-1; D unclear. CDR1 and CDR2 (germline): WSHSY, SAAADI. V was shortened by 3 bases and J by 2 bases, with 8 bases between the two germline ends. The CDR3 totals 14 residues. The CDR3 loop reads CASSDTPTYNEQFF. DNA for the CDR3: TGCGCCAGCAGTGATACTCCTACCTACAATGAGCAGTTCTTC.

This clone was counted at least ten times. V is TRBV7-2 and J is TRBJ1-2; D uncertain. The CDR3 runs 13 residues. V was clipped by 8 bases and J by 4 bases, with 14 bases between them. Germline V gene sequence: CDR1 SGHTA, CDR2 FQGNSA. CDR3 nucleotides: TGTGCCAGCTCCTCCACGGGAAGCTATGGCTACACCTTC. Amino acid sequence: CASSSTGSYGYTF. Full variable domain (outside the CDR3, taken from reference TRBV7-2 and TRBJ1-2): GAGVSQSPSNKVTEKGKDVELRCDPISGHTALYWYRQSLGQGLEFLIYFQGNSAPDKSGLPSDRFSAERTGGSVSTLTIQRTQQEDSAVYLCASSSTGSYGYTFGSGTRLTVV.

V usage is TRBV9 and J usage is TRBJ2-3; the match to TRBD2 covers 8 bases. The V and J ends lost 0 bases and 3 bases, in that order; junction bases with no gene match: 6. This CDR3 spans 16 amino acids. Germline V lookup: CDR1 SGDLS, CDR2 YYNGEE. CDR3 DNA: TGTGCCAGCAGCGTAGCTGCGGGACTAGGGACAGATACGCAGTATTTT. It specifies CASSVAAGLGTDTQYF.

This chain's CDR3 is CASSKNPDRSYNSPLHF. The CDR3 DNA reads TGTGCCAGCAGCAAAAATCCAGATCGCTCCTATAATTCACCCCTCCACTTT. The V gene is TRBV21-1, the J gene TRBJ1-6; TRBD1 is the table's D call and was not checked against the DNA. TRBV21-1 has pseudogene status. There are 17 residues in the CDR3.

The chain has TRBV27 and TRBJ1-6; D is unresolved. Trimming took 2 bases from V and 12 from J, leaving 11 bases between them. The CDR3 has 13 amino acids. Germline CDR1 reads MNHEY; CDR2 reads SMNVEV (reference sequence). The CDR3 spells CASSLTPRRPLHF. As DNA, the CDR3 is TGTGCCAGCAGTTTAACCCCTCGGAGACCCCTCCACTTT.

V usage is TRBV2 and J usage is TRBJ2-2; the D gene is possibly TRBD1 (6 bases). There are 14 residues in the CDR3. The V gene's germline CDR1 is SNHLY and CDR2 FYNNEI. V gave up 3 bases and J gave up 6 bases, with 11 bases separating them. The CDR3 DNA is TGTGCCAGCAGTGATGGGACAATTCCCGGGGAGCTGTTTTTT. It translates to CASSDGTIPGELFF.

The genes are TRBV29-1 and TRBJ1-4, with a weak D call TRBD1 (6 bases). There are 13 residues in the CDR3. V lost 4 bases and J 8 bases, leaving 14 bases between the germline ends. Per germline, CDR1 SQVTM and CDR2 ANQGSEA. Here the CDR3 DNA reads TGCAGCGTTGTCGGGGGGCAGGACGAAAAACTGTTTTTT. Translating it yields CSVVGGQDEKLFF.

This clone was detected only once. The rearrangement links TRBV7-8 to TRBJ1-3; 10 nucleotides line up with TRBD1. V lost 1 base to trimming and J lost 8 bases; unmatched junction nucleotides: 2. There are 14 residues in the CDR3. The germline CDR1 and CDR2 sequences are SGHVS and FQNEAQ. CDR3 residues: CASSLGTGGDTIYF. Here the CDR3 DNA reads TGTGCCAGCAGCTTAGGGACAGGGGGGGACACCATATATTTT.

The chain links TRBV3-1 (or the pseudogene TRBV3-2) to TRBJ1-2; 10 positions match TRBD1. Germline V lookup: CDR1 LGHDT, CDR2 YNNKEL (reference sequence). This CDR3 comprises 16 residues. The J segment lost 4 bases and the V segment lost 2 bases, leaving 7 bases of the junction unmatched. In DNA, the CDR3 is TGTGCCAGCAGCCAAAGTCGGACAGGGGGGGGCTATGGCTACACCTTC. As protein: CASSQSRTGGGYGYTF.

This chain joins TRBV11-3 and TRBJ1-3; a possible D gene is TRBD1 (5 bases). V was pared by 5 bases and J by 2 bases, with 10 bases between. CDR3 length: 14 amino acids. The germline CDR1 and CDR2 sequences are SGHNT and YENEEA. CDR3 coding DNA: TGTGCCAGCAGCCTTCGGGGGGCTGGAAACACCATATATTTT. As protein: CASSLRGAGNTIYF.

CDR3 loop: CASSIGLAGVTDTQYF. The CDR3 DNA reads as TGTGCCAGTAGTATAGGGCTAGCGGGGGTCACAGATACGCAGTATTTT. The rearrangement joins TRBV19 to TRBJ2-3, with TRBD2 matching 10 bases. This CDR3 contains 16 residues. Per germline, CDR1 LNHDA and CDR2 SQIVND (reference sequence). The junction had 3 bases not matched to a gene; V was cut back by 1 base and J by 2 bases.

The chain's CDR3 is CASSTDTLGSETQYF. The CDR3 DNA reads as TGTGCCAGCAGCACGGACACGCTAGGGTCAGAGACCCAGTACTTC. The rearrangement links TRBV5-6 to TRBJ2-5; the D gene is possibly TRBD1 (5 bases). In germline, CDR1 is SGHDT, CDR2 YYEEEE. The CDR3 contains 15 residues. Trimming pared 4 bases from V and 4 bases from J, leaving 17 bases between.

V is TRBV6-6 and J is TRBJ2-7; D perhaps matches TRBD2 (5 bases). From germline, CDR1 is MNHNY and CDR2 SVGAGI (reference sequence). This CDR3 comprises 15 residues. Trimming left V 0 bases short and J 6 bases short, with 15 bases between. The CDR3 region has the DNA TGTGCCAGCAGTTACTCACGTGGAGGCAAAGGCGAGCAGTACTTC. Residues: CASSYSRGGKGEQYF.

The chain couples TRBV9 to TRBJ2-5; maybe TRBD1 (7 bases). Looked up from germline, CDR1 is SGDLS and CDR2 is YYNGEE. The V gene lost 4 bases and the J gene lost 5 bases, with 18 bases spanning the gap. The CDR3 has 15 amino acids. CDR3 protein: CASSSRGGGVETQYF. CDR3 DNA: TGTGCCAGCAGCTCTCGAGGGGGCGGGGTGGAGACCCAGTACTTC.

This rearrangement joins TRBV5-6 to TRBJ2-3; TRBD1 might be the D (6 bases). The germline CDR1 and CDR2 sequences are SGHDT and YYEEEE. The CDR3 runs to 15 residues. V was trimmed by 2 bases and J by 1 base, leaving 11 bases between them. The CDR3 DNA is TGTGCCAGCAGCTTTGGCCCAGGGGGCACAGATACGCAGTATTTT. Its translation: CASSFGPGGTDTQYF. The entire variable domain, with the rest obtained from reference TRBV5-6 and TRBJ2-3, is as follows: DAGVTQSPTHLIKTRGQQVTLRCSPKSGHDTVSWYQQALGQGPQFIFQYYEEEERQRGNFPDRFSGHQFPNYSSELNVNALLLGDSALYLCASSFGPGGTDTQYFGPGTRLTVL.

The J gene is TRBJ2-3, the V gene TRBV5-5; D is unresolved. The germline V gene has CDR1 SGHKS and CDR2 YYEKEE (reference sequence). This CDR3 has 16 residues. Deletions cut 2 bases from V and 1 base from J, with 14 bases between. The CDR3 nucleotides are TGTGCCAGCAGCTTTACATCCCTCGCACGCACAGATACGCAGTATTTT. The encoded protein is CASSFTSLARTDTQYF.

The genes are TRBV11-2 and TRBJ2-1; TRBD2 matches 8 bases. There are 16 residues in the CDR3. J was trimmed by 5 bases and V by 5 bases; bases with no gene match: 11. CDR1 SGHAT and CDR2 FQNNGV come from the germline V gene. The CDR3 DNA reads as TGTGCCAGCAGCGCCCGGGGGGGGGCGATTCACAATGAGCAGTTCTTC. Protein: CASSARGGAIHNEQFF.

The chain combines TRBV30 with TRBJ2-3; perhaps TRBD1 as D (5 bases). Per germline, CDR1 GTSNPN and CDR2 SVGIG (reference sequence). The ends were cut back, 1 base at V and 5 bases at J, with 10 bases in the middle. This CDR3 comprises 13 residues. The chain's CDR3 is CAWSGRVGDTQYF. The CDR3 DNA is TGTGCCTGGAGTGGCAGGGTTGGAGATACGCAGTATTTT.

This clone was counted only a few times. The chain joins TRBV10-1 to TRBJ1-1, with 7 bases that match TRBD1. This CDR3 comprises 11 residues. Trimming removed 8 bases from V and 10 bases from J; junction bases left unmatched: 7. CDR1 is WNHNN, CDR2 SYGVQD, per germline (reference sequence). The CDR3: CASSSTGRAFF. In DNA form, the CDR3 reads TGCGCCAGCTCATCGACAGGGAGAGCTTTCTTT.

This clone was counted once. The chain links TRBV9 to TRBJ1-2, with D tentatively TRBD1 (5 bases). Trimming left V 0 bases short and J 2 bases short, with 8 bases between. The germline gives CDR1 SGDLS, CDR2 YYNGEE. The CDR3 totals 14 residues. The CDR3 nucleotides are TGTGCCAGCAGCGTAGGGCAGGGAAACTATGGCTACACCTTC. Protein: CASSVGQGNYGYTF.

In its sample, this clone is medium-sized (0.01 to 0.1%). The chain joins TRBV25-1 to TRBJ2-1; D may be TRBD2 (7 bases). Germline V gene sequence: CDR1 MGHDK, CDR2 SYGVNS. V gave up 4 bases and J gave up 7 bases, with 14 bases separating them. The CDR3 runs to 14 residues. The CDR3: CASSGGGPVNEQFF. CDR3 in DNA: TGTGCCAGCAGTGGGGGGGGGCCGGTGAATGAGCAGTTCTTC.

V is TRBV7-8 and J is TRBJ1-3; unclear D gene. Germline V gives CDR1 SGHVS, CDR2 FQNEAQ. This CDR3 region has 14 residues. V dropped 1 base and J dropped 2 bases, with 6 bases sitting between them. CDR3 in amino acids: CASSLGEAGNTIYF. The CDR3, as DNA: TGTGCCAGCAGCTTAGGGGAGGCTGGAAACACCATATATTTT.

Here the CDR3 reads CASSRDSRADTQYF. The CDR3 DNA follows: TGCGCCAGCAGTAGGGACAGTAGGGCAGATACGCAGTATTTT. The rearrangement links TRBV5-1 to TRBJ2-3, with 7 bases that match TRBD1. The V segment lost 5 bases and the J segment 4 bases; nucleotides outside the gene matches: 7. Germline loops: CDR1 SGHRS, CDR2 YFSETQ. CDR3 length: 14 amino acids.

As concerns this clone: Mismatch with germline at one junction end may stem from a read error. This chain connects TRBV6-2 or TRBV6-3 to TRBJ2-7, with D possibly TRBD2 on 5 matching bases. Germline CDR1 reads MNHEY; CDR2 reads SVGEGT. CDR3 size: 11 residues. The CDR3 region is CASSYGLREEF. DNA of the CDR3: TGTGCCAGCAGTTACGGTCTACGGGAAGAATTC.